This paragraph covers one T cell receptor beta chain sequence. Its antigen is unknown. This specimen comes from a study of beta chain features in type 1 diabetes. Germline trimming cut 5 bases from V and 2 bases from J; bases unmatched to any gene: 10. This CDR3 comprises 17 residues. Per germline, CDR1 SGHTA and CDR2 FQGNSA. Of the isolated RNA, all was reverse transcribed, and so the sequenced material was expressed TCRB transcripts. The data were produced by immunoSEQ multiplex PCR, yet TCRdb's version contains in-frame clones alone and is incomplete. This sample has fewer than 20,000 clones; 43% occur once, and the top ten carry under 0.6%. Purity exceeding 98% was reached by all sorted populations. The study's findings and limits: A greater similarity of naive, central memory and Treg TCRB repertoires was seen among patients than among healthy donors.

The rearrangement joins TRBV7-2 to TRBJ2-7, with 12 nucleotides matching TRBD2. This clonotype originated in a woman aged 40 to 50 in good health. Sequencing used stem cell memory CD4+ T cells from blood. The chain's CDR3 is CASSPRTSGVIPYEQYF. The CDR3 DNA reads as TGTGCCAGCAGCCCCAGGACTAGCGGGGTTATACCCTACGAGCAGTACTTC. The complete variable domain, with remaining parts taken from reference TRBV7-2 and TRBJ2-7, reads GAGVSQSPSNKVTEKGKDVELRCDPISGHTALYWYRQSLGQGLEFLIYFQGNSAPDKSGLPSDRFSAERTGGSVSTLTIQRTQQEDSAVYLCASSPRTSGVIPYEQYFGPGTRLTVT.